The source of this T cell receptor (beta chain) is a study of cytomegalovirus exposure and HLA in healthy donors. General study points: Most of the CMV-associated TCR beta chains (in a later analysis) appeared to be HLA-restricted. The HLA-A and HLA-B alleles of most subjects were reportedly predicted accurately from TCR beta sequences. In a later analysis, donors in an Asian-associated ancestry cluster reportedly had fewer N-insertions in productive TCRs than the cohort mean.

This CDR3 has 13 amino acids. Germline assignment: CDR1 GTSNPN and CDR2 SVGIG (reference sequence). Trimming took 3 bases from V and 1 from J, leaving 9 bases between them. With regard to this clone: What it recognizes is unknown.

PCR amplification relied on 60 Vbeta primers (plus 13 Jbeta primers). Measured with immunoSEQ multiplex PCR; TCRdb has only the in-frame clones, and not every one. The sample consists of approximately 110,000 clones, approximately 80% of them appearing once. The rearrangement links TRBV30 to TRBJ1-1; TRBD1 might be the D (6 bases). Sequenced sample: PBMCs. This clonotype was obtained from a woman aged 40 to 49 in good health and CMV-seropositive. The CDR3 region has the DNA TGTGCCTGGAGCGGGGGGGCGAACACTGAAGCTTTCTTT. Its protein product is CAWSGGANTEAFF.